The 26 T cell receptor beta chains given below trace back to one sample, sequenced in a study of molecular identifiers for immune sequencing clone quantification (dated by TCRdb to the late 2010s). Library creation used PCR. Sequencing instrument: NextSeq 500. TCRdb took the public reads, trimmed them with fastp at Q25, ran MiXCR for clone calling and kept in-frame beta chains. Every CDR3 protein is listed once, alongside the most common genes and DNA of its rows. For this sample there are hundreds of thousands of distinct CDR3 sequences; around 25% appear just once. The ten largest clonotypes hold 0.75% to 0.8% of the sample. The sequenced sample was naive CD8+ T cells from blood, with Jurkat cell RNA spiked in. The cell subset or site label of this sample denotes: FACS-sorted CD8+CD4-CCR7+CD45RA+ naive T cells. Source of these receptors: a human donor in good health. Some libraries in this study had Jurkat cell RNA spiked in.

There are many counts of this clonotype. Relative to the germline gene, one junction end is altered; a read error may explain this. V usage is TRBV12-5 and J usage is TRBJ1-2, with D possibly matching TRBD1 (5 bases). CDR3 length: 13 residues. Germline V gene data show CDR1 as LGHNT and CDR2 as FRNRAP. The CDR3 region has the DNA TGTGCTAGTGGTTTGGTACAGGTTACCGACAAATTCTTC. Translated, it gives CASGLVQVTDKFF.

The sample holds a few counts of this clonotype. The chain joins TRBV13 to TRBJ2-2; perhaps TRBD2 as D (6 bases). The germline gives CDR1 PRHDT, CDR2 FYEKMQ (reference sequence). The CDR3 runs to 15 residues. The V end lost 4 bases, the J end lost 1 base, and 10 bases lay between the germline ends. CDR3 sequence: CASSSTEGNTGELFF. In DNA form, the CDR3 reads TGTGCCAGCAGCTCTACGGAGGGGAACACCGGGGAGCTGTTTTTT.

This clonotype was seen more than once but under ten times. The rearrangement links TRBV30 to TRBJ2-7; D is tentatively TRBD1 or TRBD2 (5 bases each). Germline lookup yields CDR1 GTSNPN and CDR2 SVGIG (reference sequence). The CDR3 length is 15 residues. V dropped 1 base and J dropped 4 bases, with 17 bases sitting between them. The CDR3 loop is CAWSATSGPAYEQYF. The CDR3 region has the DNA TGTGCCTGGAGTGCCACGTCGGGGCCGGCATACGAGCAGTACTTC.

This clonotype was counted at least ten times. The chain joins TRBV12-5 to TRBJ2-7; D may be TRBD1 or TRBD2 (5 bases each). Germline CDR1 LGHNT, CDR2 FRNRAP. V was shortened by 7 bases and J by 5 bases, with 18 bases between the two germline ends. The CDR3 sequence is 14 residues long. This CDR3 reads CASAQSGTAHEQYF. CDR3 bases: TGTGCTAGTGCCCAATCAGGGACCGCGCACGAGCAGTACTTC.

A few counts support this clonotype. This sequence joins TRBV4-3 and TRBJ2-1; 7 bases agree with TRBD2. The CDR3 sequence is 15 residues long. The germline V gene has CDR1 LGHNA and CDR2 YSLEER. The V and J ends lost 1 base and 2 bases, in that order; junction bases with no gene match: 2. The CDR3 nucleotides are TGCGCCAGCAGCCAAGGGGACTACACCTACAATGAGCAGTTCTTC. Encoded protein: CASSQGDYTYNEQFF.

As for this clonotype: At one boundary the junction diverges from the germline segment, which might be a read error. The V gene is TRBV14, the J gene TRBJ2-5; D remains unclear. The germline CDR1 and CDR2 sequences are SGHDN and FVKESK. CDR3 length: 15 residues. CDR3 loop: CASSQDLGFRGALDF. CDR3 DNA sequence: TGTGCCAGCAGCCAAGATTTAGGGTTTAGAGGCGCCCTTGACTTC.

Comments on this clonotype: A read error may explain this, as a much larger clone is one base away. The V gene is TRBV14, the J gene TRBJ2-2; possibly TRBD1 for D (6 bases). V lost 4 bases and J 1 base, leaving 13 bases between the germline ends. The CDR3 sequence is 16 residues long. Germline V gene data show CDR1 as SGHDN and CDR2 as FVKESK. CDR3 sequence: CASSRLLGQNTGELFF. The CDR3 nucleotides are TGTGCCAGCAGCCGACTCTTGGGACAGAACACCGGGGAGCTGTTTTTT.

This clonotype was seen many times. The rearrangement uses TRBV6-5 and TRBJ1-1; 9 bases are a match to TRBD1. The CDR3 sequence is 15 residues long. Germline lookup yields CDR1 MNHEY and CDR2 SVGAGI. Unmatched junction bases numbered 2, after V lost 2 bases and J lost 1 base. The CDR3 here is CASSYGTGRNTEAFF. CDR3 in DNA: TGTGCCAGCAGTTACGGGACAGGGAGGAACACTGAAGCTTTCTTT.

V usage is TRBV7-9 and J usage is TRBJ2-7; 7 nucleotides align to TRBD2. The germline V gene encodes CDR1 SEHNR and CDR2 FQNEAQ (reference sequence). Trimming removed 8 bases from V and 4 bases from J; junction bases left unmatched: 11. The CDR3 has 14 amino acids. CDR3 protein: CASGALAENYEQYF. CDR3 nucleotides: TGTGCCAGCGGCGCCCTAGCGGAGAATTACGAGCAGTACTTC.

The sample holds a few counts of this clonotype. The V and J genes are TRBV13 and TRBJ2-6; 11 positions agree with TRBD2. Trimming removed 5 bases from V and 0 bases from J; junction bases left unmatched: 9. Looked up from germline, CDR1 is PRHDT and CDR2 is FYEKMQ (reference sequence). The length of the CDR3 is 19 residues. CDR3 nucleotide sequence: TGTGCCAGCAGCCGATATACTAGCGGGGGCTACTCTGGGGCCAACGTCCTGACTTTC. Its translation is CASSRYTSGGYSGANVLTF.

This chain connects TRBV10-3 to TRBJ2-1; weak D call: TRBD2 (5 bases). The V end lost 5 bases, the J end lost 1 base, and 15 bases lay between the germline ends. The germline gives CDR1 ENHRY, CDR2 SYGVKD. This CDR3 is 16 amino acids long. The CDR3 loop reads CAISTLGGDSYNEQFF. The CDR3, as DNA: TGTGCCATCAGTACCCTCGGAGGCGATTCCTACAATGAGCAGTTCTTC.

This clonotype has ten or more counts. The rearrangement links TRBV5-1 to TRBJ1-1; 11 positions agree with TRBD1. V shed 4 bases and J 3 bases; nucleotides not matched to a gene: 5. The V gene's germline CDR1 is SGHRS and CDR2 YFSETQ. This CDR3 has 15 residues. The CDR3: CASSTGTGGDTEAFF. In nucleotides, the CDR3 is TGCGCCAGCAGCACAGGGACAGGGGGTGACACTGAAGCTTTCTTT.

This clonotype was counted at least ten times. The chain employs TRBV7-9 and TRBJ1-5; the D is unclear. The CDR3 covers 15 residues. From germline, CDR1 is SEHNR and CDR2 FQNEAQ (reference sequence). V lost 1 base and J 0 bases, leaving 7 bases between the germline ends. The CDR3 region is CASSLDGYSNQPQHF. The DNA of the CDR3 is TGTGCCAGCAGCTTAGACGGATATAGCAATCAGCCCCAGCATTTT.

Regarding this clonotype: This may be a read error, as it is one base from a much larger clone. This chain links TRBV20-1 with TRBJ2-3; D gene ambiguous. Germline CDR1 and CDR2: DFQATT and SNEGSKA (reference sequence). The CDR3 is made up of 13 amino acids. The CDR3, as DNA: TGCATTGCTAGATCCAGTAGGGCAGATACGCAGTATTTT. Protein sequence: CIARSSRADTQYF.

This sequence joins TRBV11-2 and TRBJ2-7; D is unclear. Trimming stripped 3 bases from V and 5 bases from J, with 11 bases between. Per the germline V gene, CDR1 is SGHAT and CDR2 is FQNNGV. The CDR3 is made up of 13 amino acids. The CDR3 loop is CASSFQGSHEQYF. In DNA, the CDR3 is TGTGCCAGCAGCTTTCAAGGTTCCCACGAGCAGTACTTC.

Only a few counts were recorded for this clonotype. The chain links TRBV20-1 to TRBJ2-7; no reliable D call. With 2 bases removed from V and 0 bases from J, the gap between germline ends came to 11 bases. Germline CDR1 and CDR2: DFQATT and SNEGSKA (reference sequence). There are 14 residues in the CDR3. In DNA, the CDR3 is TGCAGTGCTAGAATAAGGAGTCGCTCCTACGAGCAGTACTTC. Its protein product is CSARIRSRSYEQYF.

Only one count was recorded for this clonotype. V is TRBV9 and J is TRBJ2-1, with 7 bases matching TRBD2. The CDR3 has 13 residues. V lost 4 bases and J lost 7; bases outside the gene matches: 5. Germline CDR1 reads SGDLS; CDR2 reads YYNGEE. The CDR3 DNA reads as TGTGCCAGCAGCTCGATGGGGGGGAATGAGCAGTTCTTC. Translated: CASSSMGGNEQFF.

The table lists this clonotype with a count of one. The chain has TRBV12-3 or TRBV12-4 and TRBJ2-7; TRBD1 is a possible D gene (6 bases). Trimming stripped 7 bases from V and 5 bases from J, with 15 bases between. The CDR3 runs to 13 residues. This chain's CDR3 is CASTQGTSDEQYF. In DNA form, the CDR3 reads TGTGCCAGCACCCAGGGGACGTCGGACGAGCAGTACTTC.

Points on this clonotype: It is likely a read error, because the conserved phenylalanine at the end of the CDR3 is missing. This chain uses TRBV25-1 with TRBJ2-7, with unresolved D. Germline CDR1 reads MGHDK; CDR2 reads SYGVNS. CDR3 length: 13 residues. The DNA for the CDR3 is TGTGCCAGTAGTGGGCTCTTAACCGGGGAGCAGTACCTC. Translating it yields CASSGLLTGEQYL.

This clonotype was detected ten times or more. The rearrangement links TRBV19 to TRBJ2-7; a possible D gene is TRBD2 (5 bases). Germline V lookup: CDR1 LNHDA, CDR2 SQIVND (reference sequence). CDR3 length equals 13 residues. V lost 5 bases and J lost 3, with 11 bases in between. For the CDR3, the DNA is TGTGCCAGTAGTCCGATGGCGGGCTACGAGCAGTACTTC. Amino acid sequence: CASSPMAGYEQYF. The whole variable domain, filled in from reference TRBV19 and TRBJ2-7, reads DGGITQSPKYLFRKEGQNVTLSCEQNLNHDAMYWYRQDPGQGLRLIYYSQIVNDFQKGDIAEGYSVSREKKESFPLTVTSAQKNPTAFYLCASSPMAGYEQYFGPGTRLTVT.

This clonotype was observed a few times. The rearrangement uses TRBV4-3 and TRBJ2-6; 7 positions agree with TRBD1. V lost 0 bases and J lost 1; bases outside the gene matches: 15. The CDR3 consists of 21 residues. CDR1 and CDR2 from the germline V gene are LGHNA and YSLEER. CDR3 region: CASSQESAFGTAPSGANVLTF. The DNA of the CDR3 is TGCGCCAGCAGCCAAGAAAGTGCATTCGGGACAGCCCCATCTGGGGCCAACGTCCTGACTTTC.

As regards this clonotype: A much larger clone differs by one base, so this may be a read error. The CDR3 here is CASGLSLSKETQYF. The CDR3 DNA is TGTGCCAGCGGCTTGTCTCTCAGTAAAGAGACCCAGTACTTC. The gene calls are TRBV5-4 and TRBJ2-5; D gene unclear. The CDR3 covers 14 residues. Germline V gene lookup returns CDR1 SGHNT and CDR2 YYREEE (reference sequence).

The gene calls are TRBV5-6 and TRBJ1-5; possibly TRBD1 for D (6 bases). V dropped 7 bases and J dropped 5 bases, with 13 bases sitting between them. The CDR3 totals 13 residues. Germline V gene lookup returns CDR1 SGHDT and CDR2 YYEEEE. The CDR3 region is CASGTGGYQPQHF. CDR3 coding DNA: TGTGCCAGCGGCACGGGGGGCTATCAGCCCCAGCATTTT. The variable domain in full, with the rest retrieved from reference TRBV5-6 and TRBJ1-5, is DAGVTQSPTHLIKTRGQQVTLRCSPKSGHDTVSWYQQALGQGPQFIFQYYEEEERQRGNFPDRFSGHQFPNYSSELNVNALLLGDSALYLCASGTGGYQPQHFGDGTRLSIL.

This clonotype appeared many times. The J gene is TRBJ2-2, the V gene TRBV6-1; no firm D call. This CDR3 spans 11 amino acids. V shed 7 bases and J shed 10 bases, with 10 bases lying between them. Germline CDR1 MNHNS, CDR2 SASEGT. The CDR3 protein is CASTGPLELFF. In nucleotides, the CDR3 is TGTGCCAGCACCGGACCCCTGGAGCTGTTTTTT.

There are a few counts of this clonotype. The V and J genes are TRBV24-1 and TRBJ1-2; maybe TRBD1 (5 bases). This CDR3 is 15 amino acids long. In germline, CDR1 is KGHDR, CDR2 SFDVKD. The V and J ends lost 3 bases and 7 bases respectively, with 17 bases between them. The CDR3 loop is CATSDKTQGWGGYTF. The CDR3 DNA reads as TGTGCCACCAGTGATAAGACGCAGGGTTGGGGTGGCTACACCTTC.

In its sample, this clonotype was seen a few times. This rearrangement joins TRBV4-3 to TRBJ2-6, with 10 positions matching TRBD1. V lost 0 bases and J lost 12; bases outside the gene matches: 8. The germline gives CDR1 LGHNA, CDR2 YSLEER. CDR3 length: 16 residues. CDR3 DNA: TGCGCCAGCAGCCAAGATGCGGGGACAGGGGCCGTCGTCCTGACTTTC. Amino acids: CASSQDAGTGAVVLTF.